Listed here are 23 T cell receptor beta chains from one sample, sequenced in a study of blood T cell repertoires in COVID-19. Only in-frame clones appear in the TCRdb table, and some are missing; sequencing was by immunoSEQ multiplex PCR. The sample has fewer than 250,000 clones; 65% to 90% are singletons. Sequenced: PBMCs or T cells enriched from blood (not recorded which). The receptors come from a woman between 50 and 59 years old with acute COVID-19.

The chain combines TRBV19 with TRBJ2-7, with a weak D call TRBD2 (6 bases). This CDR3 contains 14 residues. V dropped 3 bases and J dropped 2 bases, with 11 bases sitting between them. CDR1 and CDR2 (germline): LNHDA, SQIVND (reference sequence). CDR3 in amino acids: CASSILGGTYEQYF. CDR3 bases: TGTGCCAGTAGTATTCTGGGGGGAACCTACGAGCAGTACTTC.

V usage is TRBV30 and J usage is TRBJ1-5; D perhaps matches TRBD1 (5 bases). This CDR3 contains 14 residues. With 4 bases removed from V and 4 bases from J, the gap between germline ends came to 14 bases. CDR1 and CDR2 (germline): GTSNPN, SVGIG (reference sequence). The CDR3 DNA follows: TGTGCCTGGATGGCCGGGGGGTTGAATCAGCCCCAGCATTTT. Protein sequence: CAWMAGGLNQPQHF.

This chain uses TRBV3-1 (or the pseudogene TRBV3-2) with TRBJ1-2; D perhaps matches TRBD1 (6 bases). The CDR3 totals 15 residues. The germline V and J ends were trimmed by 6 bases and 5 bases, with 19 bases remaining between them. Per the germline V gene, CDR1 is LGHDT and CDR2 is YNNKEL (reference sequence). CDR3 nucleotides: TGTGCCAGCAGTCCCATCAGGGGCGCCACTTATGGCTACACCTTC. Protein: CASSPIRGATYGYTF.

The chain recombines TRBV7-9 with TRBJ1-1, with 7 bases matching TRBD1. The CDR3 is made up of 13 amino acids. V lost 8 bases and J lost 4; bases outside the gene matches: 7. CDR1 is SEHNR, CDR2 FQNEAQ, per germline (reference sequence). The CDR3 bases are TGTGCCAGCTTTTTGGCAGGGGGCACTGAAGCTTTCTTT. Translation: CASFLAGGTEAFF.

The gene calls are TRBV6-2 or TRBV6-3 and TRBJ1-5, with D unclear. The length of the CDR3 is 14 residues. V was clipped by 2 bases and J by 6 bases, with 11 bases between them. CDR1 and CDR2 (germline): MNHEY, SVGEGT. The CDR3 DNA sequence: TGTGCCAGCAGTTACGGCGGGCCCGGTCAGCCCCAGCATTTT. It codes for CASSYGGPGQPQHF.

The gene calls are TRBV4-3 and TRBJ1-5, with a weak D call TRBD1 (6 bases). Germline loops: CDR1 LGHNA, CDR2 YSLEER. Trimming took 3 bases from V and 4 from J, leaving 13 bases between them. This CDR3 spans 15 amino acids. The CDR3: CASSQATGTNQPQHF. The CDR3 nucleotides read TGCGCCAGCAGCCAGGCCACAGGGACGAATCAGCCCCAGCATTTT.

V usage is TRBV3-1 (or the pseudogene TRBV3-2) and J usage is TRBJ1-2, with TRBD1 matching 11 bases. The CDR3 covers 15 residues. V was pared by 6 bases and J by 2 bases, with 5 bases of the junction left unmatched. The germline V gene encodes CDR1 LGHDT and CDR2 YNNKEL (reference sequence). CDR3 in DNA: TGTGCCAGCAGTCGGACAGGGGGCGCGAACTATGGCTACACCTTC. Its translation is CASSRTGGANYGYTF.

V is TRBV5-6 and J is TRBJ1-2; TRBD1 matches 9 bases. Germline V gene sequence: CDR1 SGHDT, CDR2 YYEEEE. Trimming cost V 3 bases and J 1 base; bases outside gene matches: 7. CDR3 length equals 16 residues. In DNA form, the CDR3 reads TGTGCCAGCAGCTCCGGGACAGGGAGTTTTAACTATGGCTACACCTTC. Amino acids: CASSSGTGSFNYGYTF.

The table lists this clone with a count of one. The genes are TRBV5-1 and TRBJ1-4; possibly TRBD1 for D (5 bases). The germline CDR1 and CDR2 sequences are SGHRS and YFSETQ. The CDR3 loop spans 14 amino acids. V gave up 0 bases and J gave up 4 bases, with 7 bases separating them. The CDR3 DNA reads as TGCGCCAGCAGCTTGGAGGGGTATAATGAAAAACTGTTTTTT. It translates to CASSLEGYNEKLFF. The variable domain in full, completed from reference TRBV5-1 and TRBJ1-4, reads KAGVTQTPRYLIKTRGQQVTLSCSPISGHRSVSWYQQTPGQGLQFLFEYFSETQRNKGNFPGRFSGRQFSNSRSEMNVSTLELGDSALYLCASSLEGYNEKLFFGSGTQLSVL.

V and J are TRBV6-2 or TRBV6-3 and TRBJ2-7, with 10 positions matching TRBD1. Germline CDR1 and CDR2: MNHEY and SVGEGT. CDR3 length: 15 amino acids. The junction had 7 bases not matched to a gene; V was cut back by 6 bases and J by 2 bases. The CDR3 DNA sequence: TGTGCCAGCAGCGATCATGGGACAGGGGCCTACGAGCAGTACTTC. Protein: CASSDHGTGAYEQYF.

The chain carries TRBV5-6 and TRBJ1-1, with TRBD1 identical over 10 bases. CDR1 is SGHDT and CDR2 is YYEEEE in the germline V gene. CDR3 length: 17 residues. Trimming removed 2 bases from V and 4 bases from J; junction bases left unmatched: 11. The CDR3 sequence is CASSFPGTGEGGTEAFF. The CDR3, as DNA: TGTGCCAGCAGCTTCCCCGGGACAGGGGAAGGAGGCACTGAAGCTTTCTTT.

J is TRBJ1-5 and V is TRBV2, with D unresolved. Trimming removed 3 bases at V and 1 base at J, with 10 bases between. Germline CDR1 SNHLY, CDR2 FYNNEI. This CDR3 has 15 residues. CDR3 sequence reads: CASSDYSRSNQPQHF. DNA of the CDR3: TGTGCCAGCAGTGACTACAGCCGAAGCAATCAGCCCCAGCATTTT.

This chain uses TRBV12-5 with TRBJ1-1, with a tentative D call TRBD1 (5 bases). V was cut by 5 bases and J by 11 bases, with 12 bases left in between. The CDR3 totals 11 residues. The germline V gene encodes CDR1 LGHNT and CDR2 FRNRAP. The CDR3 sequence: CASGLGVWAFF. DNA of the CDR3: TGTGCTAGTGGTCTAGGGGTTTGGGCTTTCTTT.

This clone was picked up a small number of times. The V gene is TRBV5-1, the J gene TRBJ2-1, with 8 bases matching TRBD2. The CDR3 has 13 amino acids. V shed 6 bases and J 10 bases; nucleotides not matched to a gene: 9. Germline V lookup: CDR1 SGHRS, CDR2 YFSETQ. In nucleotides, the CDR3 is TGCGCCAGCATACTTAATAGCGGGGACGAGCAGTTCTTC. It codes for CASILNSGDEQFF. The complete variable domain, with remaining parts taken from reference TRBV5-1 and TRBJ2-1, reads KAGVTQTPRYLIKTRGQQVTLSCSPISGHRSVSWYQQTPGQGLQFLFEYFSETQRNKGNFPGRFSGRQFSNSRSEMNVSTLELGDSALYLCASILNSGDEQFFGPGTRLTVL.

In DNA form, the CDR3 reads TGTGCCATCAGTGAGTGGGGACAGGGGGGAAGCAATCAGCCCCAGCATTTT. Amino acid sequence: CAISEWGQGGSNQPQHF. V is TRBV10-3 and J is TRBJ1-5, with 11 bases that match TRBD1. The junction had 3 bases not matched to a gene; V was cut back by 1 base and J by 1 base. This CDR3 is 17 amino acids long. Germline V gene lookup returns CDR1 ENHRY and CDR2 SYGVKD.

This sequence joins TRBV2 and TRBJ2-6; tentatively, D is TRBD1 (5 bases). Germline V gene data show CDR1 as SNHLY and CDR2 as FYNNEI. The CDR3 runs 15 residues. V lost 6 bases and J 0 bases, leaving 9 bases between the germline ends. The CDR3 DNA reads TGTGCCAGCAGCCTACAGGCCTCTGGGGCCAACGTCCTGACTTTC. This sequence encodes CASSLQASGANVLTF.

The chain uses TRBV12-5 and TRBJ1-2; D is uncertain. The ends were cut back, 5 bases at V and 0 bases at J, with 22 bases in the middle. There are 18 residues in the CDR3. Germline assignment: CDR1 LGHNT and CDR2 FRNRAP. The CDR3, as DNA: TGTGCTAGTGGTCCTAGAAGCGGCAGATCAGATGCTAACTATGGCTACACCTTC. Its protein is CASGPRSGRSDANYGYTF.

The chain recombines TRBV15 with TRBJ1-1; D call uncertain. Germline-derived CDR1 and CDR2 are LNHNV and YYDKDF (reference sequence). This CDR3 is built from 13 residues. Trimming cost V 4 bases and J 1 base, with 7 bases left between them. CDR3 DNA: TGTGCCACCAGCATACACGAGAACACTGAAGCTTTCTTT. As protein: CATSIHENTEAFF.

This clone showed up just once. The chain carries TRBV3-1 (or the pseudogene TRBV3-2) and TRBJ2-7; 10 nucleotides match TRBD1. The CDR3 spans 14 residues. Germline V gene data show CDR1 as LGHDT and CDR2 as YNNKEL (reference sequence). After removal of 7 bases from V and 5 bases from J, the junction contained 8 bases not matched to a gene. The CDR3: CASNAGQGNDEQYF. DNA of the CDR3: TGTGCCAGCAACGCGGGACAGGGGAACGACGAGCAGTACTTC.

The V and J genes are TRBV20-1 and TRBJ1-6; D gene uncertain. This CDR3 has 17 amino acids. V was clipped by 3 bases and J by 0 bases, with 15 bases between them. The germline V gene encodes CDR1 DFQATT and CDR2 SNEGSKA (reference sequence). The CDR3: CSASPINGVSYNSPLHF. The CDR3 coding sequence is TGCAGTGCTAGTCCAATTAACGGTGTCTCCTATAATTCACCCCTCCACTTT.

The chain links TRBV6-5 to TRBJ1-2; TRBD1 is a possible D gene (6 bases). Germline CDR1 and CDR2: MNHEY and SVGAGI. Trimming took off 2 bases at V and 8 bases at J, with 12 bases between the two ends. CDR3 length: 13 amino acids. The CDR3 bases are TGTGCCAGCAGTTACGAGGACAGATTCGGCTACACCTTC. Translating it yields CASSYEDRFGYTF.

The chain carries TRBV19 and TRBJ1-1; possible D gene TRBD1, 5 bases. Looked up from germline, CDR1 is LNHDA and CDR2 is SQIVND (reference sequence). V lost 6 bases to trimming and J lost 0 bases, with 8 bases between them. The CDR3 has 13 amino acids. CDR3: CASRQEMNTEAFF. Written as DNA, the CDR3 is TGTGCCAGTAGACAGGAGATGAACACTGAAGCTTTCTTT.

This chain uses TRBV9 with TRBJ1-6; D is uncertain. The V and J ends lost 1 base and 8 bases respectively, with 10 bases between them. This CDR3 comprises 14 residues. The V gene's germline CDR1 is SGDLS and CDR2 YYNGEE. The CDR3 sequence: CASSVSGRDSPLHF. CDR3 DNA sequence: TGTGCCAGCAGCGTAAGCGGACGGGATTCACCCCTCCACTTT.